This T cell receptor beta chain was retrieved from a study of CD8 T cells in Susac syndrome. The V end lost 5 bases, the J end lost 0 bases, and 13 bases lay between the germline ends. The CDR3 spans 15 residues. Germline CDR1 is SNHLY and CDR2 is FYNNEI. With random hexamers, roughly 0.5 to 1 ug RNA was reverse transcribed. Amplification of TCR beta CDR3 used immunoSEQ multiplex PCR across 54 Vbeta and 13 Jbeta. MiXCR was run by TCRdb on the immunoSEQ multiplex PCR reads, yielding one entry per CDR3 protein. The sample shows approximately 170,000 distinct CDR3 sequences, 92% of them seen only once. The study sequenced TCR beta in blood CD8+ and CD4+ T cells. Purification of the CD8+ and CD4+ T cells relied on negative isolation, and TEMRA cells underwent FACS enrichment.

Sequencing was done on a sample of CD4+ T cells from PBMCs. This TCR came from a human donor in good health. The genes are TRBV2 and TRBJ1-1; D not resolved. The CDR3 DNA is TGTGCCAGCAGTCCTCGACCGTTAATGAACACTGAAGCTTTCTTT. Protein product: CASSPRPLMNTEAFF.